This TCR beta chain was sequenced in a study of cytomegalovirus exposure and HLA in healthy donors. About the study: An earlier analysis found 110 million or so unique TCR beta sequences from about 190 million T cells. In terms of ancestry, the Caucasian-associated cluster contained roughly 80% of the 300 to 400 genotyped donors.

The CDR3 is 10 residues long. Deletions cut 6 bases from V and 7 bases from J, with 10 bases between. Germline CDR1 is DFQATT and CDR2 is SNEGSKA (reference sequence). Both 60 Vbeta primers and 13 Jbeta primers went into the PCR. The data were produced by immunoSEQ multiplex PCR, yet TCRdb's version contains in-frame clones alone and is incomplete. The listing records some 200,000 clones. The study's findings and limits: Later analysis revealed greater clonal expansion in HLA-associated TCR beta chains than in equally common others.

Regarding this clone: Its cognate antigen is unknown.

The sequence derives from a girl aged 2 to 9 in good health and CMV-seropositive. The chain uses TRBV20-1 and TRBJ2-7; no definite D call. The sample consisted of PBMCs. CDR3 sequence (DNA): TGCAGTGCGCGGATCGGGGAGCAGTACTTC. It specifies CSARIGEQYF.